These T cell receptor beta chains were read from a single sample in a study of blood T cell repertoires in COVID-19. Profiled with immunoSEQ multiplex PCR; TCRdb holds only in-frame clones, not every one. Here the sample spans roughly 250,000 clones, approximately 85% being singletons. Material for sequencing was peripheral blood. These receptors came from a human donor with COVID-19, enrolled during active disease. The donor label of this sample is uncertain. CDR3s include the opening cysteine and the closing phenylalanine or tryptophan. A D gene is named only where the DNA matches it firmly. Size tells how often a clone was seen (once, few, many) or the class of an expanded clone, and some rows leave it out.

j_call d_call v_call clone_size cdr3_nt cdr3_aa
TRBJ2-7 TRBD2 TRBV7-9 once TGTGCCAGCAGCTTAGTCCCCGGACTAGCGGGAGTGGTCGAGCAGTACTTC CASSLVPGLAGVVEQYF
TRBJ1-5 . TRBV27 . TGTGCCAGCAGCCCCTATGTACAGGGAGATCAGCCCCAGCATTTT CASSPYVQGDQPQHF
TRBJ2-7 . TRBV7-2 . TGTGCCAGCAGCTTAGCCAGGGAACCGTACGAGCAGTACTTC CASSLAREPYEQYF
TRBJ1-6 . TRBV6-5 . TGTGCCAGCAAAATCGGAGGCTATAATTCACCCCTCCACTTT CASKIGGYNSPLHF
TRBJ2-7 . TRBV7-8 . TGTGCCAGCAGCCCCACCGGGGAGCAGTACTTC CASSPTGEQYF
TRBJ1-1 . TRBV19 . TGTGCCAGTACTAATGGGGCCAGGGGACCCACTGAAGCTTTCTTT CASTNGARGPTEAFF
TRBJ1-4 . TRBV11-2 . TGTGCCAGCAGCTCGAAGACCGGGACTAATGAAAAACTGTTTTTT CASSSKTGTNEKLFF
TRBJ2-1 TRBD1 TRBV5-8 . TGTGCCAGCAGCATACAGCTAGGGACAGCCTCCTACAATGAGCAGTTCTTC CASSIQLGTASYNEQFF
TRBJ2-7 TRBD1 TRBV6-6 . TGTGCCAGCAGTACCCTGACAGGGTTAGGGGACGAGCAGTACTTC CASSTLTGLGDEQYF
TRBJ1-1 . TRBV11-3 . TGTGCCAGCAGCTTAGAAGCAGGGGTCGGCACTGAAGCTTTCTTT CASSLEAGVGTEAFF
TRBJ2-1 TRBD2 TRBV2 . TGTGCCAGCAGTGAAGGTAGCGGGATCGGGAATGAGCAGTTCTTC CASSEGSGIGNEQFF
TRBJ2-7 . TRBV18 . TGTGCCAGCTCCCCCGGGTCCATCTCGGAGCAGTACTTC CASSPGSISEQYF
TRBJ2-3 . TRBV18 few TGTGCCAGCTCACCACCACTCGGCCAGGGAGGTGGGGATACGCAGTATTTT CASSPPLGQGGGDTQYF